Shown below are 10 T cell receptor beta chains from a single sample sequenced in a study of blood T cell repertoires in COVID-19 (dated by TCRdb to 2020 to 2021). The library was obtained by the immunoSEQ multiplex PCR assay. Entries here come from immuneACCESS through TCRdb and include only in-frame sequences with V and J called. Some clones fail to appear in such tables; in the studies checked, an unresolved V gene covers under half of the shortfall, and the cause of the remainder is unknown. In all, the sample holds around 150,000 clones, and roughly 93% of those were seen once. The ten largest clones add up to 4.6% of the sample. The sample consisted of peripheral blood. Receptors were obtained from a woman aged 50 to 65 with acute or convalescent COVID-19.

This chain links TRBV2 with TRBJ1-2; possible D gene TRBD1, 6 bases. This CDR3 spans 14 amino acids. Germline V gene lookup returns CDR1 SNHLY and CDR2 FYNNEI. V shed 8 bases and J shed 4 bases, with 17 bases lying between them. CDR3 amino acids: CASEENRVGYGYTF. The CDR3 nucleotides are TGTGCCAGCGAGGAAAACAGGGTTGGCTATGGCTACACCTTC.

The CDR3 bases are TGTGCCAGCTCACCACAAAAGGCAGGGAACACCGGGGAGCTGTTTTTT. This translates into CASSPQKAGNTGELFF. The chain is built from TRBV18 and TRBJ2-2, with D unresolved. The CDR3 is 16 residues long. Germline lookup yields CDR1 KGHSH and CDR2 LQKENI. The V gene lost 1 base and the J gene lost 1 base, with 10 bases spanning the gap.

The rearrangement uses TRBV6-5 and TRBJ2-5, with D possibly matching TRBD2 (6 bases). Trimming cost V 8 bases and J 5 bases, with 15 bases left between them. The CDR3 covers 13 residues. Germline V gene lookup returns CDR1 MNHEY and CDR2 SVGAGI. In nucleotides, the CDR3 is TGTGCCAGCGCGGAAGTCCGGGGGGAGACCCAGTACTTC. Amino acids: CASAEVRGETQYF.

The chain carries TRBV7-9 and TRBJ1-4, with a weak D call TRBD1 (5 bases). The V gene lost 5 bases and the J gene lost 0 bases, with 16 bases spanning the gap. This CDR3 has 17 amino acids. Germline V gene data show CDR1 as SEHNR and CDR2 as FQNEAQ (reference sequence). This CDR3 is CASSPSWTSATNEKLFF. CDR3 nucleotide sequence: TGTGCCAGCAGCCCTAGTTGGACAAGCGCAACTAATGAAAAACTGTTTTTT.

The J gene is TRBJ1-2, the V gene TRBV9, with 10 nucleotides matching TRBD1. The trim removed 4 bases at V and 8 bases at J, leaving 14 bases unmatched. The CDR3 is 16 amino acids. Germline V gene sequence: CDR1 SGDLS, CDR2 YYNGEE. CDR3 sequence reads: CASSLLPGTGEGGYTF. In DNA form, the CDR3 reads TGTGCCAGCAGCCTTCTCCCCGGGACAGGGGAAGGAGGCTACACCTTC.

The J gene is TRBJ2-2, the V gene TRBV12-5, with D perhaps matching TRBD2 (6 bases). The CDR3 is 12 residues long. V shed 7 bases and J shed 7 bases, with 10 bases lying between them. Germline CDR1 LGHNT, CDR2 FRNRAP. CDR3 sequence reads: CASAPGGGELFF. CDR3 in DNA: TGTGCTAGTGCCCCCGGGGGCGGGGAGCTGTTTTTT.

V gene TRBV20-1 combines with J gene TRBJ2-7; possibly TRBD1 for D (6 bases). The ends were cut back, 3 bases at V and 3 bases at J, with 12 bases in the middle. Germline V CDR1 and CDR2: DFQATT, SNEGSKA (reference sequence). The CDR3 runs to 13 residues. The CDR3 region is CSASPGQVYEQYF. The CDR3, as DNA: TGCAGTGCTAGTCCGGGACAAGTCTACGAGCAGTACTTC.

The chain combines TRBV19 with TRBJ2-7, with 7 bases identical to TRBD1. The CDR3 has 17 amino acids. Germline V gene lookup returns CDR1 LNHDA and CDR2 SQIVND (reference sequence). Trimming at V came to 1 base and at J to 2 bases, leaving 11 bases not matched to a gene. CDR3 nucleotides: TGTGCCAGTAGTATAGTGGCTCCGGGACAGCTAACCTACGAGCAGTACTTC. This encodes CASSIVAPGQLTYEQYF.

This chain links TRBV9 with TRBJ1-2; the D gene is possibly TRBD1 (6 bases). The CDR3 loop spans 15 amino acids. The germline CDR1 and CDR2 sequences are SGDLS and YYNGEE. The V and J ends lost 2 bases and 0 bases respectively, with 11 bases between them. CDR3 region: CASSVGGQPNYGYTF. The CDR3 nucleotides read TGTGCCAGCAGCGTTGGTGGACAGCCTAACTATGGCTACACCTTC.

This chain connects TRBV28 to TRBJ2-7, with D maybe TRBD1 (6 bases). Germline V gene lookup returns CDR1 MDHEN and CDR2 SYDVKM. The length of the CDR3 is 16 residues. V lost 4 bases to trimming and J lost 0 bases, with 16 bases between them. The CDR3 spells CASSSLDRAISYEQYF. The CDR3 DNA sequence: TGTGCCAGCAGTTCCCTGGACAGAGCCATCTCCTACGAGCAGTACTTC.